This T cell receptor (beta chain) derives from a study of control samples from healthy donors and cancer patients (dated by TCRdb to 2020 to 2022). The sample holds one count of this clone. Its target antigen remains unknown. The record has no base qualities; no much larger clone is one base away. The library was obtained by the immunoSEQ multiplex PCR assay. The source is immuneACCESS, and TCRdb retained only in-frame sequences with V and J called. Part of the clones is not carried over; for the studies checked, unresolved V genes explain less than half of this, and the remainder is unexplained. In this sample the table shows about 130,000 clones, more than 70% of which occur a single time. The biggest ten clones account for roughly 3.2% of the sample. Deletion took 4 bases off V and 4 bases off J, with a span of 20 bases between the germline ends. Reading from cysteine to phenylalanine, the CDR3 counts 16 amino acids. Just CDR3 DNA is preserved here, 48 bases in frame from base 1. CDR1 and CDR2 were assigned from the germline V gene (reference sequence) as SGHKS and YYEKEE.

The chain was built from TRBV5-5 and TRBJ2-5, with no D gene named confidently. The receptor was derived from a man in his forties or fifties in good health. Sequencing was carried out using blood. CDR3 reads: CASSAHPSGAGETQYF. The DNA sequence is as follows: TGTGCCAGCAGCGCGCACCCGTCAGGCGCCGGAGAGACCCAGTACTTC.